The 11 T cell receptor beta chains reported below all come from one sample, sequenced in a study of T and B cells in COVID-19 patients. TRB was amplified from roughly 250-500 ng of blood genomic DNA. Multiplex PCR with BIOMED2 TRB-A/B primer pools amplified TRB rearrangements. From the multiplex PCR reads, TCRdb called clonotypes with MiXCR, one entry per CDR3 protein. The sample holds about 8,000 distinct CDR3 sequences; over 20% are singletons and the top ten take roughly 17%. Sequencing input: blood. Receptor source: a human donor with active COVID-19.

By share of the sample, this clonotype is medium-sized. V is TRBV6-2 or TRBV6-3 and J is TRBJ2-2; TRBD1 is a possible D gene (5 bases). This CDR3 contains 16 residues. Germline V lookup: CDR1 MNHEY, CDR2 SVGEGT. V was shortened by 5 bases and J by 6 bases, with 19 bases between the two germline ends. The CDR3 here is CASSIPQGMKPGELFF. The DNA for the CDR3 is TGTGCCAGCAGTATCCCCCAGGGAATGAAGCCCGGGGAGCTGTTTTTT.

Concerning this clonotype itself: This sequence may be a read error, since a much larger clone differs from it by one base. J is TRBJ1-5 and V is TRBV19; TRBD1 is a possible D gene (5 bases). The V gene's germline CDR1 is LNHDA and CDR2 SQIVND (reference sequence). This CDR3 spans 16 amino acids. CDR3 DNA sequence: TGTGCCAGTAGTAAAGGGCAGGGATTTAGCAATCAGCACCAGCATTTT. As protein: CASSKGQGFSNQHQHF.

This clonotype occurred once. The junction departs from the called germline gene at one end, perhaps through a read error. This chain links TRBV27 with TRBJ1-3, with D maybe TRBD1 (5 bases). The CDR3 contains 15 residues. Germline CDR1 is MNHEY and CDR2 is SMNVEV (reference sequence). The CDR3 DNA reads TGTGCCAGCAGTATATCTTGGGGCTTTGGAAACACCATATATTTT. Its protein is CASSISWGFGNTIYF.

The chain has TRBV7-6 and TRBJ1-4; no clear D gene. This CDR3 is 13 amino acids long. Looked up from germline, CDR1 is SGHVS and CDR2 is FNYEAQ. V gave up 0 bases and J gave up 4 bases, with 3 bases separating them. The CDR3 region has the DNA TGTGCCAGCAGCTTAGCCCTTAATGAAAAACTGTTTTTT. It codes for CASSLALNEKLFF.

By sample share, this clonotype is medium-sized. For the CDR3, the DNA is TGTGCCAGCAGCTATGGAACAGGTCGGTACGAGCAGTACTTC. Translated, it gives CASSYGTGRYEQYF. This rearrangement joins TRBV6-5 to TRBJ2-7; possible D gene TRBD1, 5 bases. The CDR3 length is 14 residues. Germline V gives CDR1 MNHEY, CDR2 SVGAGI. V gave up 6 bases and J gave up 4 bases, with 16 bases separating them.

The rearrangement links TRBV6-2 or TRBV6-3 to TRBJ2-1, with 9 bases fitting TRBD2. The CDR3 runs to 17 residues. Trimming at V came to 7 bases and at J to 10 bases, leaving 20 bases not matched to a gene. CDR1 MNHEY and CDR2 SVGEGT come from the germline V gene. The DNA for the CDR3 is TGTGCCAGCAAAAACCCCAGAGTTAGCGGGAGAATAAACGAGCAGTTCTTC. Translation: CASKNPRVSGRINEQFF.

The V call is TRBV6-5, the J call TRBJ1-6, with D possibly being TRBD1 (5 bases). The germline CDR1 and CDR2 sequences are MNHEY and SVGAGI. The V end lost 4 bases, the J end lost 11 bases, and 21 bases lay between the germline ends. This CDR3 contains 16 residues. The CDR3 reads CASSSGSGPTATPLHF. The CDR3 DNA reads TGTGCCAGCAGTTCTGGGTCGGGACCCACGGCTACACCCCTCCACTTT.

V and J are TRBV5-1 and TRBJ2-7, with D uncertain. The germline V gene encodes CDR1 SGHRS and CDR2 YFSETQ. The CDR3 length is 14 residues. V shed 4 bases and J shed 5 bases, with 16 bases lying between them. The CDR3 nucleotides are TGCGCCAGCAGCCAGGACCTGGACCGCCACGAGCAGTACTTC. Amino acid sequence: CASSQDLDRHEQYF.

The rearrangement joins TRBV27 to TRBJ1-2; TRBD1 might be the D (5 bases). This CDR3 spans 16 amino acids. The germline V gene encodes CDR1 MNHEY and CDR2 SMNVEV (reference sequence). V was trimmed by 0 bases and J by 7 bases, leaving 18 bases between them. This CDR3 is CASSLSIGGVTGGYTF. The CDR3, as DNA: TGTGCCAGCAGTTTATCGATCGGAGGGGTGACGGGTGGCTACACCTTC.

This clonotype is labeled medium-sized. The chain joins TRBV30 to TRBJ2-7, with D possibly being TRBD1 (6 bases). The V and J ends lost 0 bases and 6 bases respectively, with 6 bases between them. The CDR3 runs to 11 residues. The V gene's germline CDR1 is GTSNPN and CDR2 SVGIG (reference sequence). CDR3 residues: CAWSVQGEQYF. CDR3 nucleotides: TGTGCCTGGAGTGTACAGGGCGAGCAGTACTTC. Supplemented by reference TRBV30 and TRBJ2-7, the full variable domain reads SQTIHQWPATLVQPVGSPLSLECTVEGTSNPNLYWYRQAAGRGLQLLFYSVGIGQISSEVPQNLSASRPQDRQFILSSKKLLLSDSGFYLCAWSVQGEQYFGPGTRLTVT.

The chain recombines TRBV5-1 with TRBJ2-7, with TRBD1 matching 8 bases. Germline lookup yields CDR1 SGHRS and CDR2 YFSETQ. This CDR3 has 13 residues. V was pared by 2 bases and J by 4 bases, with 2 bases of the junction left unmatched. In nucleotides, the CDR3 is TGCGCCAGCAGCTTAAGACAGGGGTACGAGCAGTACTTC. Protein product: CASSLRQGYEQYF.